The next 26 T cell receptor beta chains were all read from a single sample in a study of blood T cell repertoires in COVID-19. Profiled with immunoSEQ multiplex PCR; TCRdb holds only in-frame clones, not every one. Of a few hundred thousand clones in the sample, 88% were seen once. Specimen: PBMCs or T cells enriched from blood (not recorded which). The receptors shown here come from a woman aged 30 to 39 who had been exposed to COVID-19.

This clone was seen a handful of times. The chain joins TRBV6-5 to TRBJ2-5, with D perhaps TRBD1 (7 bases). The CDR3 length is 16 residues. V lost 0 bases and J lost 7, with 18 bases in between. Germline CDR1 is MNHEY and CDR2 is SVGAGI. The chain's CDR3 is CASSYSRAGGTGTQYF. DNA of the CDR3: TGTGCCAGCAGTTACTCGAGGGCAGGGGGGACCGGGACCCAGTACTTC.

V and J are TRBV5-4 and TRBJ2-2; 14 bases match TRBD2. Germline V lookup: CDR1 SGHNT, CDR2 YYREEE (reference sequence). The CDR3 has 18 amino acids. Unmatched junction bases numbered 8, after V lost 2 bases and J lost 5 bases. The CDR3 DNA reads TGTGCCAGCAGCTTAATGACTAGCGGGAGGGCCCTAACCGGGGAGCTGTTTTTT. Translation: CASSLMTSGRALTGELFF.

The chain has TRBV28 and TRBJ1-5, with TRBD1 as a possible D gene (5 bases). CDR3 size: 14 residues. Germline V CDR1 and CDR2: MDHEN, SYDVKM. V lost 4 bases and J 3 bases, leaving 10 bases between the germline ends. The CDR3 region has the DNA TGTGCCAGCAGTTATGACAGAGCCAATCAGCCCCAGCATTTT. Translated: CASSYDRANQPQHF.

V and J are TRBV5-1 and TRBJ1-1; 8 nucleotides match TRBD1. Germline V gene sequence: CDR1 SGHRS, CDR2 YFSETQ. CDR3 size: 14 residues. After removal of 6 bases from V and 1 base from J, the junction contained 5 bases not matched to a gene. The CDR3 protein is CASTSTGGNTEAFF. Written as DNA, the CDR3 is TGCGCCAGCACTTCAACAGGGGGGAACACTGAAGCTTTCTTT.

V usage is TRBV19 and J usage is TRBJ2-1; 11 nucleotides align to TRBD2. V lost 7 bases to trimming and J lost 3 bases; unmatched junction nucleotides: 5. Germline lookup yields CDR1 LNHDA and CDR2 SQIVND (reference sequence). This CDR3 is built from 15 residues. CDR3 amino acids: CASKTLAGDYNEQFF. The CDR3 DNA is TGTGCCAGTAAGACACTAGCGGGAGACTACAATGAGCAGTTCTTC.

The CDR3 sequence: CASSLYSSTNEKLFF. CDR3 DNA sequence: TGTGCCAGTAGTTTGTATAGCTCAACTAATGAAAAACTGTTTTTT. The V call is TRBV19, the J call TRBJ1-4; D is unclear. Germline V CDR1 and CDR2: LNHDA, SQIVND (reference sequence). Trimming removed 5 bases from V and 0 bases from J, with 10 bases in between. The CDR3 is 15 amino acids. The full variable domain, in which reference TRBV19 and TRBJ1-4 provide the parts outside the CDR3, is DGGITQSPKYLFRKEGQNVTLSCEQNLNHDAMYWYRQDPGQGLRLIYYSQIVNDFQKGDIAEGYSVSREKKESFPLTVTSAQKNPTAFYLCASSLYSSTNEKLFFGSGTQLSVL.

This clone appeared a single time. Written as DNA, the CDR3 is TGTGCCAGCAGCCCCAACGTCGGGGTGGTGGATACGCAGTATTTT. Amino acids: CASSPNVGVVDTQYF. The V and J genes are TRBV7-8 and TRBJ2-3; maybe TRBD2 (5 bases). The CDR3 loop spans 15 amino acids. CDR1 is SGHVS, CDR2 FQNEAQ, per germline. The V gene lost 5 bases and the J gene lost 6 bases, with 18 bases spanning the gap.

The rearrangement uses TRBV28 and TRBJ1-5, with D possibly being TRBD1 (6 bases). Per the germline V gene, CDR1 is MDHEN and CDR2 is SYDVKM. Trimming cost V 1 base and J 3 bases, with 16 bases left between them. CDR3 size: 17 residues. This CDR3 is CASSLLSGGGFNQPQHF. For the CDR3, the DNA is TGTGCCAGCAGTTTATTATCGGGGGGCGGTTTCAATCAGCCCCAGCATTTT.

V is TRBV9 and J is TRBJ1-1; D perhaps matches TRBD1 (5 bases). V lost 4 bases and J 0 bases, leaving 13 bases between the germline ends. The CDR3 consists of 15 residues. Looked up from germline, CDR1 is SGDLS and CDR2 is YYNGEE. CDR3 in amino acids: CASSPRGDLNTEAFF. The DNA of the CDR3 is TGTGCCAGCAGCCCTCGCGGGGACCTGAACACTGAAGCTTTCTTT.

V and J are TRBV21-1 and TRBJ2-4; TRBD2, as called in the table, went unchecked against the DNA. TRBV21-1 is a listed pseudogene. CDR3 length equals 12 residues. As DNA, the CDR3 is TGTGCCAGCGGGACTAAAAAAAACATTCAGTACTTC. This translates into CASGTKKNIQYF.

The chain employs TRBV5-8 and TRBJ2-1; TRBD1 aligns across 8 bases. J lost 4 bases, V lost 2 bases, and 5 bases had no gene match. The CDR3 totals 15 residues. Looked up from germline, CDR1 is SGHTS and CDR2 is YDEGEE. The CDR3 is CASSLEQGGYNEQFF. The CDR3 DNA sequence: TGTGCCAGCAGCTTAGAACAGGGGGGATACAATGAGCAGTTCTTC.

V and J are TRBV10-3 and TRBJ1-1, with TRBD1 matching 7 bases. Trimming cost V 5 bases and J 1 base; bases outside gene matches: 13. Germline V gene data show CDR1 as ENHRY and CDR2 as SYGVKD. The CDR3 extends over 17 amino acids. DNA for the CDR3: TGTGCCATCAGTAGCCGACAGGGCCACATGCAGAACACTGAAGCTTTCTTT. This sequence encodes CAISSRQGHMQNTEAFF.

The chain links TRBV5-4 to TRBJ2-7; 11 bases align to TRBD2. The CDR3 contains 15 residues. Germline V gene data show CDR1 as SGHNT and CDR2 as YYREEE (reference sequence). V dropped 4 bases and J dropped 2; count of bases not matched to a gene: 5. The CDR3 protein is CASSPTSGSTYEQYF. The CDR3 nucleotides are TGTGCCAGCAGCCCAACTAGCGGGAGTACCTACGAGCAGTACTTC. Full variable domain (rest looked up from reference TRBV5-4 and TRBJ2-7): ETGVTQSPTHLIKTRGQQVTLRCSSQSGHNTVSWYQQALGQGPQFIFQYYREEENGRGNFPPRFSGLQFPNYSSELNVNALELDDSALYLCASSPTSGSTYEQYFGPGTRLTVT.

The chain uses TRBV5-5 and TRBJ1-2; 8 bases are shared with TRBD1. Trimming took 0 bases from V and 4 from J; bases not matched to a gene: 5. The germline gives CDR1 SGHKS, CDR2 YYEKEE (reference sequence). The CDR3 is 15 amino acids. For the CDR3, the DNA is TGTGCCAGCAGCTTGGCAGGGGGCGAAATCTATGGCTACACCTTC. Translated: CASSLAGGEIYGYTF.

This clone was seen only once. This chain connects TRBV28 to TRBJ2-7; D gene uncertain. V was pared by 4 bases and J by 2 bases, with 12 bases between. Germline V gene data show CDR1 as MDHEN and CDR2 as SYDVKM. The CDR3 is made up of 14 amino acids. The DNA of the CDR3 is TGTGCCAGCAGTTCACCCGCGAGGCCCTACGAGCAGTACTTC. It yields the protein CASSSPARPYEQYF.

V is TRBV18 and J is TRBJ2-2; no clear D gene. The CDR3 length is 14 residues. The germline V and J ends were trimmed by 2 bases and 1 base, with 5 bases remaining between them. Germline V CDR1 and CDR2: KGHSH, LQKENI. The CDR3: CASSPAGNTGELFF. The DNA of the CDR3 is TGTGCCAGCTCACCAGCCGGGAACACCGGGGAGCTGTTTTTT.

The J gene is TRBJ2-7, the V gene TRBV27; 9 positions agree with TRBD2. The CDR3 is 15 amino acids. V lost 4 bases and J lost 2; bases outside the gene matches: 6. Per germline, CDR1 MNHEY and CDR2 SMNVEV (reference sequence). The CDR3 loop is CASSYGTSPTYEQYF. Here the CDR3 DNA reads TGTGCCAGCAGTTACGGGACTAGCCCTACCTACGAGCAGTACTTC.

This clone appeared a few times. This rearrangement joins TRBV25-1 to TRBJ2-5; the match to TRBD2 covers 12 bases. CDR3 length: 17 amino acids. Germline V gene lookup returns CDR1 MGHDK and CDR2 SYGVNS. After removal of 3 bases from V and 3 bases from J, the junction contained 8 bases not matched to a gene. The CDR3 reads CASSDSGLAGKKETQYF. In nucleotides, the CDR3 is TGTGCCAGCAGTGACAGCGGACTAGCGGGAAAAAAAGAGACCCAGTACTTC.

The CDR3 sequence: CASSSQGYTGELFF. The DNA of the CDR3 is TGCGCCAGCAGCTCACAGGGGTACACCGGGGAGCTGTTTTTT. The rearrangement links TRBV5-1 to TRBJ2-2; 7 nucleotides match TRBD1. CDR3 length equals 14 residues. V was clipped by 3 bases and J by 3 bases; unmatched bases: 2. CDR1 and CDR2 (germline): SGHRS, YFSETQ.

V gene TRBV15 combines with J gene TRBJ2-7; D may be TRBD2 (6 bases). Germline CDR1 LNHNV, CDR2 YYDKDF (reference sequence). The CDR3 has 15 residues. V lost 1 base and J 1 base, leaving 11 bases between the germline ends. The CDR3 bases are TGTGCCACCAGCAGAGGTGGGACTCTTTCCTACGAGCAGTACTTC. This encodes CATSRGGTLSYEQYF. The full variable domain, its missing parts supplied by reference TRBV15 and TRBJ2-7, is DAMVIQNPRYQVTQFGKPVTLSCSQTLNHNVMYWYQQKSSQAPKLLFHYYDKDFNNEADTPDNFQSRRPNTSFCFLDIRSPGLGDTAMYLCATSRGGTLSYEQYFGPGTRLTVT.

The rearrangement joins TRBV20-1 to TRBJ2-5; 7 nucleotides match TRBD1. Germline V gene lookup returns CDR1 DFQATT and CDR2 SNEGSKA (reference sequence). CDR3 length: 15 amino acids. The trim removed 3 bases at V and 5 bases at J, leaving 12 bases unmatched. The CDR3 sequence is CSASPVQGVTETQYF. The DNA for the CDR3 is TGCAGTGCTAGTCCCGTGCAGGGGGTAACGGAGACCCAGTACTTC.

This clone turned up a few times. The chain carries TRBV6-5 and TRBJ1-5; the D gene is possibly TRBD1 (5 bases). The CDR3 is 14 amino acids. The V end lost 2 bases, the J end lost 4 bases, and 9 bases lay between the germline ends. Germline-derived CDR1 and CDR2 are MNHEY and SVGAGI. Written as DNA, the CDR3 is TGTGCCAGCAGTTACGCGGCAGGGAATCAGCCCCAGCATTTT. Its translation is CASSYAAGNQPQHF.

The genes are TRBV28 and TRBJ2-7; 9 nucleotides agree with TRBD1. The CDR3 extends over 16 amino acids. With V trimmed by 1 base and J by 1 base, 5 bases remained unmatched. Germline assignment: CDR1 MDHEN and CDR2 SYDVKM. CDR3 sequence (DNA): TGTGCCAGCAGTTTATTTGGGACAGGGCGATCCTACGAGCAGTACTTC. This gives the protein CASSLFGTGRSYEQYF.

This sequence joins TRBV2 and TRBJ1-2; tentatively, D is TRBD1 (5 bases). The length of the CDR3 is 15 residues. Trimming cost V 4 bases and J 2 bases, with 14 bases left between them. Germline V gives CDR1 SNHLY, CDR2 FYNNEI. CDR3 in DNA: TGTGCCAGCAGTGGGGAGATCGGGGGAAACTATGGCTACACCTTC. It codes for CASSGEIGGNYGYTF.

The chain couples TRBV5-6 to TRBJ1-2; 8 bases match TRBD1. The germline V gene has CDR1 SGHDT and CDR2 YYEEEE. The CDR3 extends over 16 amino acids. With V trimmed by 3 bases and J by 4 bases, 11 bases remained unmatched. The CDR3 is CASSSRTGRLLYGYTF. For the CDR3, the DNA is TGTGCCAGCAGCTCCCGGACAGGGCGGCTCCTCTATGGCTACACCTTC.

The chain is built from TRBV3-1 (or the pseudogene TRBV3-2) and TRBJ1-1; D is unresolved. Trimming stripped 2 bases from V and 11 bases from J, with 18 bases between. CDR3 length: 14 amino acids. Germline CDR1 and CDR2: LGHDT and YNNKEL (reference sequence). In nucleotides, the CDR3 is TGTGCCAGCAGCCAACATGTGGACCGCGGGAGCGCTTTCTTT. Amino acid sequence: CASSQHVDRGSAFF.